This passage covers 3 T cell receptor beta chains from one sample sequenced in a study of blood T cell repertoires in COVID-19 (dated by TCRdb to about 2020). Library method: the immunoSEQ multiplex PCR assay. Drawn from immuneACCESS, this table holds only the in-frame rearrangements with V and J called that TCRdb kept. Clones are partly lost; checked studies trace under half to an unresolved V gene and leave the rest unexplained. The sample profile shows under 85,000 clones; 80% to 90% of them were found once. Approximately 15% of the sample goes to the ten largest clones. Source material: peripheral blood. The source of these receptors is an older man with acute or convalescent COVID-19.

J is TRBJ2-2 and V is TRBV5-4; D might be TRBD1 (5 bases). Germline V gives CDR1 SGHNT, CDR2 YYREEE (reference sequence). Trimming removed 4 bases at V and 1 base at J, with 11 bases between. The CDR3 contains 15 residues. CDR3 region: CASSIQEMNTGELFF. The CDR3 bases are TGTGCCAGCAGCATACAGGAGATGAACACCGGGGAGCTGTTTTTT.

This clone has only one observation. The rearrangement links TRBV7-9 to TRBJ1-2; 8 bases map to TRBD1. The V gene end was trimmed by 3 bases and the J gene end by 7 bases; junction bases not matched to a gene: 4. CDR1 and CDR2 (germline): SEHNR, FQNEAQ (reference sequence). The CDR3 length is 13 residues. The CDR3 coding sequence is TGTGCCAGCAGCTTTGACAGGGGTAGTGGCTACACCTTC. It translates to CASSFDRGSGYTF. Drawing the rest from reference TRBV7-9 and TRBJ1-2, the complete variable domain is DTGVSQNPRHKITKRGQNVTFRCDPISEHNRLYWYRQTLGQGPEFLTYFQNEAQLEKSRLLSDRFSAERPKGSFSTLEIQRTEQGDSAMYLCASSFDRGSGYTFGSGTRLTVV.

This clone has just one count. The DNA of the CDR3 is TGTGCCAGTAGTAGCAGGGCGGTGGACACTGAAGCTTTCTTT. Translation gives CASSSRAVDTEAFF. The V and J genes are TRBV19 and TRBJ1-1, with D possibly TRBD1 on 5 matching bases. Per germline, CDR1 LNHDA and CDR2 SQIVND (reference sequence). Trimming stripped 4 bases from V and 3 bases from J, with 12 bases between. The CDR3 is 14 residues long.